This TCR beta chain is from a study of blood T cell repertoires in COVID-19. The wider study: Sites in the United States, Italy and Spain provided acute and convalescent COVID-19 samples.

The table came from immunoSEQ multiplex PCR; TCRdb's copy has only in-frame clones and leaves some out. The table includes about 130,000 clones, roughly 71% detected once. After removal of 5 bases from V and 5 bases from J, the junction contained 5 bases not matched to a gene. The CDR3 loop spans 14 amino acids. CDR1 MNHNY and CDR2 SVGAGI come from the germline V gene (reference sequence). The sequence derives from a man aged 80 or over with acute or convalescent COVID-19. What was sequenced was peripheral blood. V is TRBV6-6 and J is TRBJ2-7; 11 positions match TRBD1. This CDR3 reads CASSRTGGADEQYF. The CDR3 region has the DNA TGTGCCAGCAGTCGGACAGGGGGCGCGGACGAGCAGTACTTC.